The 17 T cell receptor beta chains below were found in one sample sequenced in a study of cytomegalovirus exposure and HLA in healthy donors. The PCR used 60 Vbeta and 13 Jbeta primers. Method: immunoSEQ multiplex PCR; TCRdb's copy keeps in-frame clones and lacks some. The sample contains about 130,000 clones, 15% to 20% of which appear only once. Sequencing was carried out using PBMCs. The receptors were gathered from a female donor in good health and CMV-seropositive.

Note on this clone: Sequence at one end of the junction differs from germline and may be a read error. The rearrangement joins TRBV27 to TRBJ2-1; 11 bases match TRBD2. This CDR3 region has 13 residues. Germline CDR1 reads MNHEY; CDR2 reads SMNVEV (reference sequence). The DNA of the CDR3 is TGTGCCAGCAGTTTTATAGCGGGAGGGCCCCGGGTCTTC. It translates to CASSFIAGGPRVF.

The chain employs TRBV25-1 and TRBJ2-7; TRBD2 matches 7 bases. The CDR3 is 15 amino acids. Germline values: CDR1 MGHDK, CDR2 SYGVNS. Trimming took 1 base from V and 4 from J; bases not matched to a gene: 7. CDR3 sequence: CASSESSGNLYEQYF. CDR3 coding DNA: TGTGCCAGCAGTGAATCAAGCGGGAACCTTTACGAGCAGTACTTC.

This clone was seen a handful of times. The chain carries TRBV6-1 and TRBJ2-7, with a possible D match to TRBD1 (5 bases). V dropped 9 bases and J dropped 2 bases, with 11 bases sitting between them. The germline V gene encodes CDR1 MNHNS and CDR2 SASEGT. This CDR3 contains 12 residues. For the CDR3, the DNA is TGTGCCAGTACCGCAGGGCCCTACGAGCAGTACTTC. Protein: CASTAGPYEQYF.

The V and J genes are TRBV7-3 and TRBJ2-2, with 15 bases fitting TRBD2. Germline trimming cut 1 base from V and 4 bases from J; bases unmatched to any gene: 7. The CDR3 loop spans 19 amino acids. In germline, CDR1 is SGHTA, CDR2 FQGTGA. Here the CDR3 DNA reads TGTGCCAGCAGCTTAATGGGACTAGCGGGAGGACCAACCACCGGGGAGCTGTTTTTT. Translation: CASSLMGLAGGPTTGELFF.

V usage is TRBV28 and J usage is TRBJ1-2; TRBD1 is a possible D gene (5 bases). With 5 bases removed from V and 8 bases from J, the gap between germline ends came to 12 bases. This CDR3 region has 12 residues. Germline lookup yields CDR1 MDHEN and CDR2 SYDVKM. CDR3 sequence (DNA): TGTGCCAGCAGTCCGACGACAGAGGGCTACACCTTC. Its protein product is CASSPTTEGYTF.

The chain couples TRBV4-2 to TRBJ2-3; TRBD2 aligns across 10 bases. J gave up 8 bases and V 1 base, and 3 bases lay outside the gene matches. CDR1 and CDR2 (germline): LGHNA, YNFKEQ. The CDR3 is 14 residues long. The CDR3: CASSQGLAGVTQYF. The CDR3 DNA follows: TGTGCCAGCAGCCAAGGTCTAGCGGGAGTTACGCAGTATTTT.

The chain couples TRBV4-1 to TRBJ1-1; 7 positions agree with TRBD1. From germline, CDR1 is MGHRA and CDR2 YSYEKL. The V segment lost 2 bases and the J segment 3 bases; nucleotides outside the gene matches: 9. The CDR3 is 16 residues long. The CDR3 DNA sequence: TGCGCCAGCAGCCAAAGGTTGAGGGGGCGGGACACTGAAGCTTTCTTT. As protein: CASSQRLRGRDTEAFF.

The V and J genes are TRBV6-4 and TRBJ1-4, with D possibly TRBD1 on 5 matching bases. CDR1 and CDR2 from the germline V gene are MRHNA and SNTAGT. Trimming removed 7 bases from V and 4 bases from J, with 25 bases in between. The CDR3 loop spans 18 amino acids. The CDR3 DNA is TGTGCCAGCACTACAGTGGGGGGAAGGGGAAAGGGTAATGAAAAACTGTTTTTT. The encoded protein is CASTTVGGRGKGNEKLFF.

This clone appeared a few times. This rearrangement joins TRBV7-9 to TRBJ2-7, with 8 bases lining up with TRBD1. The CDR3 is 14 residues long. Germline values: CDR1 SEHNR, CDR2 FQNEAQ (reference sequence). Unmatched junction bases numbered 8, after V lost 5 bases and J lost 5 bases. CDR3 in amino acids: CASSEDRASNEQYF. In nucleotides, the CDR3 is TGTGCCAGCAGCGAGGACAGGGCTTCCAACGAGCAGTACTTC.

The genes are TRBV25-1 and TRBJ2-5, with D possibly matching TRBD2 (6 bases). Germline-derived CDR1 and CDR2 are MGHDK and SYGVNS. V dropped 7 bases and J dropped 7 bases, with 13 bases sitting between them. CDR3 length: 12 residues. The CDR3 reads CASNPGLGTQYF. CDR3 coding DNA: TGTGCCAGCAACCCGGGACTTGGGACCCAGTACTTC. Drawing the rest from reference TRBV25-1 and TRBJ2-5, the complete variable domain is EADIYQTPRYLVIGTGKKITLECSQTMGHDKMYWYQQDPGMELHLIHYSYGVNSTEKGDLSSESTVSRIRTEHFPLTLESARPSHTSQYLCASNPGLGTQYFGPGTRLLVL.

CDR3 region: CASSLLHRGYNQPQHF. The CDR3 DNA follows: TGTGCCAGCAGTCTCCTACACAGGGGTTACAATCAGCCCCAGCATTTT. The rearrangement links TRBV28 to TRBJ1-5; 7 positions match TRBD1. CDR1 is MDHEN, CDR2 SYDVKM, per germline. This CDR3 is 16 amino acids long. Germline trimming cut 5 bases from V and 3 bases from J; bases unmatched to any gene: 10.

The chain recombines TRBV10-1 with TRBJ2-3, with D hard to call. From germline, CDR1 is WNHNN and CDR2 SYGVQD (reference sequence). The CDR3 runs to 10 residues. V lost 9 bases and J 8 bases, leaving 9 bases between the germline ends. The CDR3 protein is CASINSTQYF. The CDR3 DNA follows: TGCGCCAGTATCAACAGTACGCAGTATTTT.

The chain has TRBV11-2 and TRBJ1-2; TRBD1 agrees at 9 bases. The CDR3 is made up of 13 amino acids. From germline, CDR1 is SGHAT and CDR2 FQNNGV. V shed 3 bases and J 9 bases; nucleotides not matched to a gene: 5. The CDR3 DNA sequence: TGTGCCAGCAGCTTGGGGACAGGGCAGAGCTACACCTTC. Translating it yields CASSLGTGQSYTF.

J is TRBJ2-7 and V is TRBV7-8, with 14 nucleotides matching TRBD2. V trimming: 6 bases; J trimming: 12 bases; junction bases outside the gene matches: 10. Germline V lookup: CDR1 SGHVS, CDR2 FQNEAQ. The CDR3 length is 14 residues. CDR3 sequence (DNA): TGTGCCAGCAGACCGGGACTAGCGGGAGATCATCCGTACTTC. This translates into CASRPGLAGDHPYF.

The V call is TRBV30, the J call TRBJ1-2; no clear D gene. The V and J ends lost 0 bases and 6 bases respectively, with 8 bases between them. Germline CDR1 GTSNPN, CDR2 SVGIG (reference sequence). This CDR3 has 12 residues. In DNA, the CDR3 is TGTGCCTGGAGTGTACGAGGAGATGGCTACACCTTC. Protein product: CAWSVRGDGYTF.

This clone was counted only a few times. The J gene is TRBJ2-7, the V gene TRBV2; 7 nucleotides agree with TRBD1. Germline loops: CDR1 SNHLY, CDR2 FYNNEI. The CDR3 loop spans 15 amino acids. The junction had 9 bases not matched to a gene; V was cut back by 4 bases and J by 3 bases. The CDR3 DNA is TGTGCCAGCAGTGCCCGGGACAGCTTTCACTACGAGCAGTACTTC. Protein product: CASSARDSFHYEQYF.

The table lists this clone with a few counts. The V and J genes are TRBV2 and TRBJ2-3, with D maybe TRBD2 (9 bases). Germline assignment: CDR1 SNHLY and CDR2 FYNNEI. The CDR3 consists of 20 residues. V shed 10 bases and J shed 1 base, with 33 bases lying between them. CDR3: CATRQGRNLRLAERTDTQYF. The CDR3 DNA is TGTGCCACCCGACAGGGGCGAAACTTAAGACTAGCGGAACGCACAGATACGCAGTATTTT.